These T cell receptor beta chains were read from a single sample in a study of technical replicates of blood from several donors. Repertoires were generated with immunoSEQ multiplex PCR, while TCRdb's copy carries only in-frame clones and drops some. The sample yields tens of thousands of clones, roughly 98% seen once. Sequencing was carried out using T cells isolated from PBMCs. These receptor sequences come from a human donor in good health. Each CDR3 is given with its conserved first and last residue. The D gene is left open where the match is weak.

j_gene	d_gene	v_gene	CDR3aa	CDR3nt
TRBJ1-2	.	TRBV6-6	CASALGTGGNYGYTF	TGTGCCAGCGCCTTGGGGACGGGGGGAAACTATGGCTACACCTTC
TRBJ2-7	TRBD1	TRBV5-6	CASTVGWRQGLFYEQYF	TGTGCCAGCACCGTGGGGTGGCGACAGGGGTTATTCTACGAGCAGTACTTC
TRBJ2-7	TRBD2	TRBV7-2	CASSLDPSGPYEQYF	TGTGCCAGCAGCTTAGACCCTAGCGGCCCCTACGAGCAGTACTTC
TRBJ1-3	.	TRBV7-9	CASNEGNTIYF	TGTGCCAGCAATGAGGGAAACACCATATATTTT
TRBJ1-6	TRBD1	TRBV5-4	CASSPVQGINSPLHF	TGTGCCAGCAGCCCCGTACAGGGGATTAATTCACCCCTCCACTTT
TRBJ2-5	TRBD2	TRBV11-2	CASSRQIAGGLQETQYF	TGTGCCAGCAGCCGACAAATAGCGGGGGGCCTACAAGAGACCCAGTACTTC
TRBJ2-1	.	TRBV5-8	CASSWATFIGDEQFF	TGTGCCAGCTCCTGGGCCACTTTTATCGGCGATGAGCAGTTCTTC
TRBJ2-2	TRBD1	TRBV15	CATSRGPTGFGAGELFF	TGTGCCACCAGCAGAGGCCCGACAGGGTTTGGCGCCGGGGAGCTGTTTTTT
TRBJ1-2	TRBD1	TRBV5-1	CASSLAGQGNGYTF	TGCGCCAGCAGCTTGGCGGGACAGGGTAATGGCTACACCTTC
TRBJ1-3	.	TRBV14	CASSQAGGNTIYF	TGTGCCAGCAGCCAAGCGGGGGGAAACACCATATATTTT
TRBJ2-5	.	TRBV28	CASSSPSWQGQTQYF	TGTGCCAGCAGTTCCCCAAGTTGGCAGGGCCAGACCCAGTACTTC
TRBJ2-3	.	TRBV28	CASSGAARSSTDTQYF	TGTGCCAGCAGTGGGGCTGCAAGGTCCAGCACAGATACGCAGTATTTT
TRBJ2-5	.	TRBV7-9	CASSQQVFQETQYF	TGTGCCAGCAGCCAACAGGTTTTCCAAGAGACCCAGTACTTC
TRBJ2-1	.	TRBV9	CASSDLGDSYNEQFF	TGTGCCAGCAGCGACCTAGGGGACTCCTACAATGAGCAGTTCTTC
TRBJ1-6	.	TRBV2	CASSERGGMGSPLHF	TGTGCCAGCAGTGAACGGGGGGGCATGGGTTCACCCCTCCACTTT
TRBJ1-3	TRBD1	TRBV10-3	CAISKTQQTGGGNTIYF	TGTGCCATCAGTAAAACTCAACAAACAGGGGGAGGAAACACCATATATTTT
TRBJ1-3	TRBD1	TRBV4-1	CASSQATQGTGNTIYF	TGCGCCAGCAGCCAAGCCACACAGGGGACTGGAAACACCATATATTTT
TRBJ2-3	TRBD2	TRBV11-3	CASSRIAGGRTDTQYF	TGTGCCAGCAGCCGTATAGCGGGGGGGCGCACAGATACGCAGTATTTT
TRBJ2-7	.	TRBV9	CASSPGASVHEQYF	TGTGCCAGCAGCCCAGGGGCCTCCGTCCACGAGCAGTACTTC
TRBJ1-2	TRBD1	TRBV6-5	CASSPTLTGGHGYTF	TGTGCCAGCAGCCCTACCCTGACAGGGGGCCATGGCTACACCTTC
TRBJ1-1	.	TRBV5-1	CASSLAGVLGGREAFF	TGCGCCAGCAGCTTGGCCGGGGTTTTGGGGGGAAGAGAAGCTTTCTTT
TRBJ2-7	.	TRBV29-1	CSVEVPGFSILSYEQYF	TGCAGCGTTGAAGTTCCCGGTTTTAGTATCCTCTCCTACGAGCAGTACTTC
TRBJ1-3	.	TRBV7-8	CASSLAYYRVSRGNTIYF	TGTGCCAGCAGCTTAGCGTATTACAGGGTTTCGAGGGGAAACACCATATATTTT
TRBJ1-4	.	TRBV6-5	CASSYLGRTNEKLFF	TGTGCCAGCAGTTATCTGGGGCGTACTAATGAAAAACTGTTTTTT
TRBJ2-7	.	TRBV15	CATSRDGGAAYEQYF	TGTGCCACCAGCAGAGATGGCGGGGCAGCCTACGAGCAGTACTTC
TRBJ2-7	.	TRBV19	CASSNTREGISYEQYF	TGTGCCAGTAGTAACACCCGAGAGGGTATCTCCTACGAGCAGTACTTC